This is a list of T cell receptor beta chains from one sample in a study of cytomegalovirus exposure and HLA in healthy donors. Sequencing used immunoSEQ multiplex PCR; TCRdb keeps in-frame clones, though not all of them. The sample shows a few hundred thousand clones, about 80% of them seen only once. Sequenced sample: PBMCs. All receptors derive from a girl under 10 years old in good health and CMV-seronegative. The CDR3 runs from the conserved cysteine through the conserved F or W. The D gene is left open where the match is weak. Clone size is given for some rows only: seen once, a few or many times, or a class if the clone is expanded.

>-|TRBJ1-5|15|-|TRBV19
TGTGCCAGTAGTACGTCGGGGTATAGCAATCAGCCCCAGCATTTT
CASSTSGYSNQPQHF
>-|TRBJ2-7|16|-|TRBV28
TGTGCCAGCAGTTTAGTTGGGACCCCGGGGGTCTACGAGCAGTACTTC
CASSLVGTPGVYEQYF
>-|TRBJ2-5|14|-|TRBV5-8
TGTGCCAGCAGCAAACGCAGGGCCGGGGAGACCCAGTACTTC
CASSKRRAGETQYF
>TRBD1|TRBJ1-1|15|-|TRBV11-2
TGTGCCAGCAGCTTATGGGACAGGGGACCCACTGAAGCTTTCTTT
CASSLWDRGPTEAFF
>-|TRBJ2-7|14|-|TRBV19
TGTGCCAGTAGGGATGGAGGGAACTCCTACGAGCAGTACTTC
CASRDGGNSYEQYF
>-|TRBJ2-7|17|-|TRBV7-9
TGTGCCAGCAGCTTACGACCCTTTGGGGCCCTCTACTACGAGCAGTACTTC
CASSLRPFGALYYEQYF
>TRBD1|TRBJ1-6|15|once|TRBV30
TGTGCCTCCGACAGGGGGCCTAATAATAATTCACCCCTCCACTTT
CASDRGPNNNSPLHF
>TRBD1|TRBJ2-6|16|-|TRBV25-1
TGTGCCAGCAGTGAATTCAGGGGGCGAGGGGCCAACGTCCTGACTTTC
CASSEFRGRGANVLTF
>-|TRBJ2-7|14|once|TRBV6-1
TGTGCCAGCAGGACCAGGGGTCTCTCCTACGAGCAGTACTTC
CASRTRGLSYEQYF
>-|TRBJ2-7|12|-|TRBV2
TGTGCCAGCTGGGGGGAGATCTACGAGCAGTACTTC
CASWGEIYEQYF
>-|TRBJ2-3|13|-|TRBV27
TGTGCCAGCAGTCGGACAGAGACAGATACGCAGTATTTT
CASSRTETDTQYF